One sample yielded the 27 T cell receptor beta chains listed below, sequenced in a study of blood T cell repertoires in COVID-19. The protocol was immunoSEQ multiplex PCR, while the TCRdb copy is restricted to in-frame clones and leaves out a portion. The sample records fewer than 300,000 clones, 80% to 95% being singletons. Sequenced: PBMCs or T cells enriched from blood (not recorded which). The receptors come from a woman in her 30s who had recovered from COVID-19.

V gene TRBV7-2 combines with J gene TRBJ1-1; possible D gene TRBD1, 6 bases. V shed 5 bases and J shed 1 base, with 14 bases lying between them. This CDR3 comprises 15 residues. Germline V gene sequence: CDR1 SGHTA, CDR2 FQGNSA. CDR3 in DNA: TGTGCCAGCAGCACACAATCGGACAGGAACACTGAAGCTTTCTTT. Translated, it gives CASSTQSDRNTEAFF.

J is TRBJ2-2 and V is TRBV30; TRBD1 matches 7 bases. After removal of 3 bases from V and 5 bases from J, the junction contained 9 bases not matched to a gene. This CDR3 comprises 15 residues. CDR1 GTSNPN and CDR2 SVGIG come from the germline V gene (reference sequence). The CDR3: CAWSPILQGTGELFF. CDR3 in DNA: TGTGCCTGGAGCCCAATCCTACAGGGGACCGGGGAGCTGTTTTTT. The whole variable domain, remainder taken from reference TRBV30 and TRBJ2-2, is SQTIHQWPATLVQPVGSPLSLECTVEGTSNPNLYWYRQAAGRGLQLLFYSVGIGQISSEVPQNLSASRPQDRQFILSSKKLLLSDSGFYLCAWSPILQGTGELFFGEGSRLTVL.

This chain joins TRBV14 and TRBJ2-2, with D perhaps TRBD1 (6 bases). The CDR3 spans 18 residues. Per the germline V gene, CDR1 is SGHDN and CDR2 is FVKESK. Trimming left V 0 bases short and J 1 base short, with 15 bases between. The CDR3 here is CASSQDRVPGENTGELFF. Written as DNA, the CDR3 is TGTGCCAGCAGCCAAGATCGGGTGCCAGGGGAGAACACCGGGGAGCTGTTTTTT.

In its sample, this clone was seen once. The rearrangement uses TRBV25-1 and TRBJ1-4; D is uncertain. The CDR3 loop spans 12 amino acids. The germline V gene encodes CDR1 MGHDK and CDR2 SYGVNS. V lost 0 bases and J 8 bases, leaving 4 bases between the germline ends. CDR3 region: CASSEYGEKLFF. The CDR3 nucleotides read TGTGCCAGCAGTGAATACGGGGAAAAACTGTTTTTT. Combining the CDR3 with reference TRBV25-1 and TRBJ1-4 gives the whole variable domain EADIYQTPRYLVIGTGKKITLECSQTMGHDKMYWYQQDPGMELHLIHYSYGVNSTEKGDLSSESTVSRIRTEHFPLTLESARPSHTSQYLCASSEYGEKLFFGSGTQLSVL.

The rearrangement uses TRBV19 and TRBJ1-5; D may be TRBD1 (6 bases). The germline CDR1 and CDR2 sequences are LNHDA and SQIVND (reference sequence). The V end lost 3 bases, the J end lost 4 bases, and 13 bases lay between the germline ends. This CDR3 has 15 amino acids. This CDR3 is CASSISGQLNQPQHF. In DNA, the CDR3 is TGTGCCAGTAGTATCTCCGGACAGTTAAATCAGCCCCAGCATTTT.

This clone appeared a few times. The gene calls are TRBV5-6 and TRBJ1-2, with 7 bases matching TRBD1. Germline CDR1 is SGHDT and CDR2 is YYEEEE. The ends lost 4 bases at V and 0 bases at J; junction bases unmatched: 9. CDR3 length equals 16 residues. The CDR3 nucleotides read TGTGCCAGCAGCCCCCCGGGACAGTTTTCTAACTATGGCTACACCTTC. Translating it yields CASSPPGQFSNYGYTF.

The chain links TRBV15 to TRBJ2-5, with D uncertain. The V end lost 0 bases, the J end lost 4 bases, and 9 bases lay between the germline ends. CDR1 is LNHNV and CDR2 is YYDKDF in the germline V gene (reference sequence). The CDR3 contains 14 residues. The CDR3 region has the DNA TGTGCCACCAGCAGAGATACGGGTCGAGAGACCCAGTACTTC. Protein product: CATSRDTGRETQYF.

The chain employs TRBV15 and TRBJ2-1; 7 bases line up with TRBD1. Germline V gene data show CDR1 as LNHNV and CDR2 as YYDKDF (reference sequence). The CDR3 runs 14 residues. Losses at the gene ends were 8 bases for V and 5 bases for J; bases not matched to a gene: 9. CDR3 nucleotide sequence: TGTGCCACCTCTACTGACAGGGTGAACAATGAGCAGTTCTTC. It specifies CATSTDRVNNEQFF.

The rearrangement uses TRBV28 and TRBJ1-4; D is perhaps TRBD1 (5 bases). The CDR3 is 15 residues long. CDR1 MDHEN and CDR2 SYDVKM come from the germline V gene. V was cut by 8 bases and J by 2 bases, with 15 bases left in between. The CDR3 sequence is CASARQGLTNEKLFF. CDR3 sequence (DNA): TGTGCCAGCGCGAGGCAGGGTTTGACTAATGAAAAACTGTTTTTT.

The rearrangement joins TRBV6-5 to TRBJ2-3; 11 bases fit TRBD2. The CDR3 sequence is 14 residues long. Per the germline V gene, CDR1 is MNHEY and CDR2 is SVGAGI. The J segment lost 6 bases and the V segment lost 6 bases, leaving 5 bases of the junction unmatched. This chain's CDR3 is CASSLTSGIDTQYF. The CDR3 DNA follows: TGTGCCAGCAGCCTGACTAGCGGGATCGATACGCAGTATTTT.

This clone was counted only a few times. CDR3 residues: CASSYTGGWGYGYTF. The CDR3 DNA is TGTGCCAGCAGTTATACGGGGGGCTGGGGCTATGGCTACACCTTC. The chain recombines TRBV6-5 with TRBJ1-2; D might be TRBD1 (6 bases). Germline CDR1 and CDR2: MNHEY and SVGAGI. The CDR3 has 15 amino acids. V was pared by 3 bases and J by 4 bases, with 15 bases between.

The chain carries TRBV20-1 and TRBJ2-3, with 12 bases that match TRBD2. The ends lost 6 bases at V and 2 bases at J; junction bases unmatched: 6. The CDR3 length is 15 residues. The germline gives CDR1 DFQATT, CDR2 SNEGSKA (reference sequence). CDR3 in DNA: TGCAGTGCCAGTACTAGCGGGGGGACCACAGATACGCAGTATTTT. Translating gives CSASTSGGTTDTQYF.

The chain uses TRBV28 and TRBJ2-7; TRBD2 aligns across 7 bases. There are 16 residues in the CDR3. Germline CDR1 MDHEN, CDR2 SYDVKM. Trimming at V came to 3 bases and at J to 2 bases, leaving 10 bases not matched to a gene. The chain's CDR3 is CASSFMWREMAYEQYF. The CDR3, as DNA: TGTGCCAGCAGTTTTATGTGGCGGGAGATGGCCTACGAGCAGTACTTC.

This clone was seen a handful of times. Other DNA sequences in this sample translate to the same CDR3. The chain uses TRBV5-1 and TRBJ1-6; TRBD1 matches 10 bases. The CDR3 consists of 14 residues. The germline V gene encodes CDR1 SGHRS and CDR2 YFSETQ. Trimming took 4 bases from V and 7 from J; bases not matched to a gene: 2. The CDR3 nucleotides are TGCGCCAGCAGCGCGGGACAGGGGAATTCACCCCTCCACTTT. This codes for CASSAGQGNSPLHF.

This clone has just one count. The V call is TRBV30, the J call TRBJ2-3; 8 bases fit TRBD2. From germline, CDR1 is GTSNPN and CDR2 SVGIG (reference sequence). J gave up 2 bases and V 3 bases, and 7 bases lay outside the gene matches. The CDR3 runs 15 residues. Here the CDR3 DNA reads TGTGCCTGGAGGGGCATAGCGGGGTACACAGATACGCAGTATTTT. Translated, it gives CAWRGIAGYTDTQYF.

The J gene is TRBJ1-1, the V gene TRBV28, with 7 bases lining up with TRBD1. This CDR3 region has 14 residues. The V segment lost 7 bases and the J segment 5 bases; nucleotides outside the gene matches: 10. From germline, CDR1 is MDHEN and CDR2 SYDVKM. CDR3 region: CASNTEGAGTEAFF. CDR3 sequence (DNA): TGTGCCAGCAATACTGAGGGGGCGGGTACTGAAGCTTTCTTT.

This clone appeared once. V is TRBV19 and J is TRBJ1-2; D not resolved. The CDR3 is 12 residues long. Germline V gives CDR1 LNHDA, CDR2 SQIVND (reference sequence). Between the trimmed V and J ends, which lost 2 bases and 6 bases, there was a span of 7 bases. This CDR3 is CASSITEHGYTF. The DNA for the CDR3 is TGTGCCAGTAGTATAACCGAGCATGGCTACACCTTC.

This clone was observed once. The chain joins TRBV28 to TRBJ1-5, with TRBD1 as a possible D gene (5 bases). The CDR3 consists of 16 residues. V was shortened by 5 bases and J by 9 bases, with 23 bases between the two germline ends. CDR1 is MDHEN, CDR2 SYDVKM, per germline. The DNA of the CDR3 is TGTGCCAGCAGTACCCTCGTTGGGGCAGGGAGGCGGCCCCAGCATTTT. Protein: CASSTLVGAGRRPQHF.

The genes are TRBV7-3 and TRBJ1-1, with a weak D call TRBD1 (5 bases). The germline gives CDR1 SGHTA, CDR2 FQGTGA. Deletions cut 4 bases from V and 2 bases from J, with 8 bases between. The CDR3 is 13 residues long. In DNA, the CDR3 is TGTGCCAGCAGCTCACAGGTTAACACTGAAGCTTTCTTT. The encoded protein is CASSSQVNTEAFF.

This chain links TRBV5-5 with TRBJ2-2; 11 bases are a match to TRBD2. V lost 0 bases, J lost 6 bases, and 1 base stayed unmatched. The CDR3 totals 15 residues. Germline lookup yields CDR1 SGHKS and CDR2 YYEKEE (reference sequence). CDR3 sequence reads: CASSLGSGRAGELFF. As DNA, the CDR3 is TGTGCCAGCAGCTTGGGTAGCGGGAGGGCCGGGGAGCTGTTTTTT.

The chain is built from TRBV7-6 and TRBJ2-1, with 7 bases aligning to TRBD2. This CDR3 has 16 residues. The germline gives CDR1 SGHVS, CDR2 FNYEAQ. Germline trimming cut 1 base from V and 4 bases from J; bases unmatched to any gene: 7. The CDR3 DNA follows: TGTGCCAGCAGCTTAGGTGGGAGGGCCCTTTACAATGAGCAGTTCTTC. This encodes CASSLGGRALYNEQFF.

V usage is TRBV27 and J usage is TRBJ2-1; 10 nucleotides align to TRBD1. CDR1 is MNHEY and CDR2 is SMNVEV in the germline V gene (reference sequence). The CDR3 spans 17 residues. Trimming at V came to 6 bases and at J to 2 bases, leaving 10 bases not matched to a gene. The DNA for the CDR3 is TGTGCCAGCAGCCCATCCCCCGGACAGGGGGCCTACAATGAGCAGTTCTTC. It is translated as CASSPSPGQGAYNEQFF.

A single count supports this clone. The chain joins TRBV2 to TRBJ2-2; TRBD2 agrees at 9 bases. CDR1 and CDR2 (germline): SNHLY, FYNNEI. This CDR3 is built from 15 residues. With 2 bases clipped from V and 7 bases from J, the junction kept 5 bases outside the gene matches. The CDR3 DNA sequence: TGTGCCAGCAGTGAACTCGCTAGCGGGAACGGGGAGCTGTTTTTT. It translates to CASSELASGNGELFF.

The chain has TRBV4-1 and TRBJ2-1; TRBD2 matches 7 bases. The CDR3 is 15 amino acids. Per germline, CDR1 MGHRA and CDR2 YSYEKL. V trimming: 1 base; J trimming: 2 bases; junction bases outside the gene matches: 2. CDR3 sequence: CASSQGAGAYNEQFF. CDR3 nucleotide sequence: TGCGCCAGCAGCCAAGGGGCGGGAGCCTACAATGAGCAGTTCTTC.

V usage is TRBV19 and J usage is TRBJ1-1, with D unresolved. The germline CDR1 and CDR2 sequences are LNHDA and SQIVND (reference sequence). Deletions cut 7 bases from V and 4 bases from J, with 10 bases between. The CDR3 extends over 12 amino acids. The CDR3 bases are TGTGCCAGTACAGGCAGAAGCACTGAAGCTTTCTTT. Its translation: CASTGRSTEAFF.

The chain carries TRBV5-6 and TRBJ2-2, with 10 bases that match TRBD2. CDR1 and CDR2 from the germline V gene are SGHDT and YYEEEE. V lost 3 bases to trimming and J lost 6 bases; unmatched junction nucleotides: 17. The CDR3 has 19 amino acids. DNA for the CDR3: TGTGCCAGCAGCTCCCCTAAAATCCTAGCGGGAGTAAGGTCCGGGGAGCTGTTTTTT. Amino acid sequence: CASSSPKILAGVRSGELFF.

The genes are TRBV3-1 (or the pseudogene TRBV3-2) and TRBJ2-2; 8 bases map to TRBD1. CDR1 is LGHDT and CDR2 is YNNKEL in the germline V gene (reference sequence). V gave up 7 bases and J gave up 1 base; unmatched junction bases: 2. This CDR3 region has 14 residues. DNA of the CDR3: TGTGCCAGCAACAGGGGGGAGAACACCGGGGAGCTGTTTTTT. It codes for CASNRGENTGELFF.